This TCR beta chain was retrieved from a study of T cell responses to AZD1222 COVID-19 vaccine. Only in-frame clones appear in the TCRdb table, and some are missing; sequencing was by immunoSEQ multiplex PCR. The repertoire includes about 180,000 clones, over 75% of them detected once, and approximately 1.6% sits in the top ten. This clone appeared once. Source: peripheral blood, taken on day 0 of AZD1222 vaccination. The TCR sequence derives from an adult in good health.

The CDR3 DNA is TGTGCCAGCAGCCGTCCCGGGACTAGCGGGGGACACACAGATACGCAGTATTTT. Its protein is CASSRPGTSGGHTDTQYF. The chain recombines TRBV9 with TRBJ2-3; 14 nucleotides agree with TRBD2. The CDR3 sequence is 18 residues long. J gave up 2 bases and V 4 bases, and 9 bases lay outside the gene matches. CDR1 and CDR2 (germline): SGDLS, YYNGEE.